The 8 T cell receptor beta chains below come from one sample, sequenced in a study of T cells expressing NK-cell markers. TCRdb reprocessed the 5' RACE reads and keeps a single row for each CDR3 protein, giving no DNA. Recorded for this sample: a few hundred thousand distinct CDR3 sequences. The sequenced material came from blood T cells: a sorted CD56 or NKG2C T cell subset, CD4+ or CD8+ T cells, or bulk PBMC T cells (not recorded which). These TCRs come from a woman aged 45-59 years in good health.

CDR3 amino acids: CASIRGTGNTIYF. V gene TRBV7-9 combines with J gene TRBJ1-3; TCRdb calls TRBD1, which cannot be checked without DNA. Germline V gives CDR1 SEHNR, CDR2 FQNEAQ (reference sequence). CDR3 length: 13 residues.

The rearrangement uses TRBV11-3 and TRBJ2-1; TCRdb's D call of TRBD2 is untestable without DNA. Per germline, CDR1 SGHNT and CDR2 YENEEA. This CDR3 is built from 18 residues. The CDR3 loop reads CASSTEGRLAGSYNEQFF.

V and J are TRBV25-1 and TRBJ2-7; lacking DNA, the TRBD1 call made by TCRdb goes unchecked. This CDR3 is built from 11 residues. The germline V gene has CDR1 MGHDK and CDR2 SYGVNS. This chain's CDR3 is CASSGGRRQYF.

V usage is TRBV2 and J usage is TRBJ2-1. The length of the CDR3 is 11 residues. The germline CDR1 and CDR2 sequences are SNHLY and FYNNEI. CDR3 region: CASNLAVEQFF.

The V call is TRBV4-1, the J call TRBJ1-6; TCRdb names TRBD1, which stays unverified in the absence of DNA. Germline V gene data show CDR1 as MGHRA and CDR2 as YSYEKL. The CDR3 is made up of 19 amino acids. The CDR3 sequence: CASSQRPQIEQVAHSPLHF.

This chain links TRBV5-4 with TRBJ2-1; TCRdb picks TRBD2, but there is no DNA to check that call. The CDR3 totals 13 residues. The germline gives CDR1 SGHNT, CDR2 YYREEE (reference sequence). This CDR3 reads CASSRDQRDEQFF. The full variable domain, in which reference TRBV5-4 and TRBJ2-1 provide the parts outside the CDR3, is ETGVTQSPTHLIKTRGQQVTLRCSSQSGHNTVSWYQQALGQGPQFIFQYYREEENGRGNFPPRFSGLQFPNYSSELNVNALELDDSALYLCASSRDQRDEQFFGPGTRLTVL.

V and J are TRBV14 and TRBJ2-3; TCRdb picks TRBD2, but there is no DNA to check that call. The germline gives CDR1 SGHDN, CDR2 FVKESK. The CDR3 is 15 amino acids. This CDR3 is CASSLGLSGGDTQYF.

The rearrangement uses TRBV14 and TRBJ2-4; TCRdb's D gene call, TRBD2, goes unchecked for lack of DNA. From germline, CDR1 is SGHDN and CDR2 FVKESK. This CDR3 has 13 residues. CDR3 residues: CASSQDGVGEVYF.